This T cell receptor beta chain emerged from a study of cytomegalovirus exposure and HLA in healthy donors (dated by TCRdb to the late 2010s). Study-wide context: An earlier analysis of roughly 610 of the donors reported roughly 300 Gb of sequence data and 100 million to 120 million unique TCR beta sequences obtained from around 190 million T cells. An early release covering roughly 600 HLA-typed donors comprised about 300 gigabases of sequencing data and roughly 86 million unique TCR sequences. Of the approximately 400 genotyped donors, about 80% fell in the genetic ancestry cluster associated with self-reported Caucasian donors. The aim of the study was to test whether cataloging public T cell receptors could identify signatures of past pathogen exposure. The study profiled the T cell repertoires of under 700 subjects by immunosequencing and related them to cytomegalovirus serostatus. Along with the roughly 670-subject first cohort, a separate validation cohort of over 90 different subjects was used. The study combined high-throughput TCR immunosequencing, statistical association of individual TCRs with disease status, and machine learning to predict cytomegalovirus infection status. A later analysis re-analyzed previously published TCR beta repertoires from hundreds of donors and added high-resolution HLA genotyping to study TCR occurrence patterns. The later analysis used no new phenotypic data to find candidate immune exposures, relying instead on TCR beta sequences and their occurrence across donors. To decide whether each TCR beta V gene segment behaved as functional or pseudogenic, an earlier analysis of approximately 590 of the donors relied on high-throughput TCR beta sequencing. Donor age, sex, ethnicity and CMV serostatus were compiled alongside the repertoire data. In a later genetic analysis, genome-wide SNP genotypes for about three fifths of the roughly 670 donors were used, and that subset was treated as a discovery cohort. All discovery cohort repertoires had been generated using a single sequencing platform. Class I and class II HLA loci were covered by the typing at four-digit resolution. The number of donors typed differed by locus, with about 629-640 for A, B, C, DRB1 and DQB1, roughly 550 for DQA1, nearly 610 for DPA1, and under 490 for DPB1. Roughly five DR-DQ haplotypes were handled as single units for association and clustering because linkage in the cohort was strong. Across roughly 420 genotyped donors of the cohort, an average of roughly 200,000 unique TCR beta nucleotide sequences per donor were sequenced, and 15% to 20% of those sequences were non-productive. The study at large found these results: According to a later analysis, TCR association rates differed among HLA loci, with DRB1 alleles showing the most associated TCRs and HLA-C alleles showing the fewest. In a later analysis, HLA-associated TCR beta chains showed more clonal expansion and lower generation probabilities than non-associated chains that were equally common. In an earlier analysis of about 550 of the donors, most TCR beta V segments were observed in productive rearrangements about 87% or about 30% of the time, broadly matching IMGT annotations. A later analysis reported that several top co-occurrence clusters appeared linked to parvovirus B19, influenza, CMV and Epstein-Barr virus. A further reported finding was that TCR beta sequences accurately predicted the HLA-A and HLA-B alleles for most subjects in the first cohort. This cohort had only TCR beta chains sequenced, and the lack of alpha or paired-chain data limited which features could be detected. An association between a missense DCLRE1C variant and V-gene and J-gene trimming of TCR beta chains was found in a later genetic analysis and replicated in an independent cohort. Immune exposure information for the cohort was limited to CMV serostatus. When HLA alleles, especially DR and DQ, strongly co-occurred, attributing TCR associations to individual alleles was difficult. A few of the identified cytomegalovirus-associated TCR beta chains were confirmed in vitro to be specific for cytomegalovirus antigens. HLA typing was unavailable for some donors at each locus, so association tests used only the typed subset. At a false discovery rate of 0.05, a later analysis linked approximately 18,000 TCR beta sequences to specific HLA alleles. Linkage disequilibrium might explain the correlated functional status among segregating V segments, but an unknown experimental factor could not be ruled out. The earlier analysis of approximately 590 of the donors excluded approximately 15 rarely observed V segments, including chromosome 9 orphons, because counts were too low. A later analysis found that most CMV-associated TCR beta chains appeared HLA-restricted, with HLA associations seemingly driven largely by CMV exposure. A later genetic analysis reported fewer N-insertions in productive TCRs among donors in an Asian-associated ancestry cluster than the roughly 700-donor mean. Most TCR sequences were seen in very few donors, while some public TCRs were found in many individuals. A total of roughly 160 TCR beta chains were listed by the study as associated with cytomegalovirus. Roughly uniform sequencing depth across donors was assumed in presence/absence analyses, although this assumption may not hold. The authors suggested that the approach could potentially be generalized to other disease states and immunological phenotypes. Cytomegalovirus status was reported to be diagnosed by the classifier with high specificity and sensitivity in both the original and validation cohorts. A group of highly shared sequence variants was considered likely to be a technical artifact of the sequencing pipeline.

The cohort consisted of 600 to 700 healthy bone marrow donors. At the time of sampling, every cohort member was nominally healthy, though immune exposures that went unrecorded were likely present. The donor was CMV seronegative and was included in the group of 352 seronegative cohort members. Each donor provided a peripheral blood sample, and peripheral blood mononuclear cells were used for TCR beta sequencing. Genomic DNA extraction from the blood cell samples was performed with the Qiagen DNeasy Blood Extraction Kit. As to this clone: Its target antigen remains unknown. It has no much larger one-base neighbor in the sample; base qualities were not kept.

Receptor amplification or capture employed the immunoSEQ multiplex PCR assay. A mixture of 60 forward primers for TCR Vbeta segments and 13 reverse primers for TCR Jbeta segments was used in the multiplex PCR. A multiplex PCR assay on genomic DNA amplified the CDR3 region of rearranged TCR beta genes. Amplified TCR beta libraries were sequenced as 87-base-pair reads on the Illumina HiSeq System. The paper's data handling went like this. Across the 600 to 700 repertoires, a later analysis counted tens of millions of unique TCR beta chains, 9.5 million to 12 million of which were shared by at least two donors. To remove PCR and sequencing errors, raw reads were error-corrected and collapsed into unique sequences using a nearest-neighbor algorithm that merged closely related sequences. V, D and J gene segments were assigned by aligning CDR3 sequences to IMGT reference sequences. Each retained sequence needed at least a six-nucleotide match to both a V gene segment and a J gene segment. Rearrangements were called productive when the CDR3 lacked stop codons and stayed in frame with V and J; all others were non-productive. CDR3 was defined by IMGT convention, running from the second conserved V-encoded cysteine to the conserved J-encoded phenylalanine. Sequences without an unambiguous match to a single V gene segment were excluded from the earlier analysis of about 630 of the donors. An earlier analysis of 500 to 700 of the donors classified V segments as functional when productive rearrangements were above 56.7% and as segregating when the standard deviation between donors was above 5%. A statistical classification framework was built for diagnosing cytomegalovirus status from the catalog of TCR beta chain sequences. V and J gene assignment, in a later analysis, came from comparing TCR nucleotide sequences with IMGT/GENE-DB human TR gene sequences. The TCRdist pipeline was used in a later analysis to assign CDR3 sequences and most-parsimonious VDJ recombination scenarios. In a later analysis, each TCR beta chain was defined by its CDR3 amino acid sequence together with its V-gene family, and reads without a unique V-gene family were excluded. In a later analysis, 450 to 600 highly shared, low-generation-probability nucleotide sequences were removed to address suspected cross-contamination and a sequencing artifact. A later analysis calculated a clonal expansion index for each public chain from normalized within-repertoire ranks of inferred template counts. In a later analysis, generation probabilities were computed using a VDJ recombination model fitted to out-of-frame rearrangements, and the results were checked against IGoR. In a later analysis, TCR-TCR, TCR-HLA and TCR-CMV co-occurrence was scored with hypergeometric tests, and a repertoire-size bias correction was applied to TCR pairs. False discovery rates were estimated in a later analysis by permuting HLA or CMV assignments 20 times. In a later analysis, co-occurring TCRs were grouped with DBSCAN, and TCRdist sequence similarity was added when clustering was performed within HLA-allele-positive subsets. Co-occurrence clustering excluded repertoires with fewer than 30,000 or more than 120,000 public chains, plus five with anomalous nucleotide sharing. The table was pulled from immuneACCESS by TCRdb, which kept in-frame rearrangements only. Such tables lose some clones; where checked, under half of the loss comes from unresolved V genes, and the rest has no known cause. V and J calls and clone size come straight from that table; D and trimming were deduced from the DNA. The sample data list under 150,000 clones, and approximately 71% of these were observed just once. The ten largest account for 0.94% of the sample.

Sequenced material: PBMCs. The receptor was isolated from an older woman in good health and CMV-seronegative.

CDR3 sequence: CASSYSATGDYSPLHF. In nucleotides, the sequence is TGTGCCAGCAGTTACTCGGCTACCGGGGACTATTCACCCCTCCACTTT. The rearrangement joined TRBV6-5 to TRBJ1-6; the D region possibly corresponds to TRBD1 (5 bases align). Trimming costs V 0 bases and J 8 bases, and their ends lie 14 bases apart. CDR1 is given as MNHEY and CDR2 as SVGAGI, both from the germline V gene. The CDR3 holds 16 amino acids from the cysteine to the phenylalanine. Only the CDR3 part of the read is kept: 48 bases, read in frame from the first base.